What follows describes a single T cell receptor beta chain. Antigen: not known. The authors split each subset's genomic DNA evenly across several immunoSEQ plates. The method was immunoSEQ multiplex PCR; TCRdb's version includes in-frame clones alone and lacks a portion of them. The table shows millions of clones, with about 92% occurring only once. The data are from a study of shared clonotypes between healthy human individuals. General study findings and limits: The study generally estimated greater richness for naive than memory subsets.

CD8 cells classed as naive were CD45RO-negative and positively selected for CCR7, excluding terminally differentiated effector memory CD45RA+ cells. The specimen sequenced was naive CD8+ T cells from PBMCs. The clonotype was recovered from a man aged 18-30 years in good health. Some clones in this sample may be carry-over from other donors' samples.

The CDR3 DNA follows: TGTGCCAGCAGCGGGTGGGGACAGGGACCGTTTGAGCAGTTCTTC. Its translation: CASSGWGQGPFEQFF. This chain joins TRBV9 and TRBJ2-1, with 9 bases matching TRBD1. Germline V gene data show CDR1 as SGDLS and CDR2 as YYNGEE. The CDR3 is 15 residues long. The V gene end was trimmed by 3 bases and the J gene end by 9 bases; junction bases not matched to a gene: 10.